Listed below are T cell receptor beta chains from one sample, sequenced in a study of cytomegalovirus exposure and HLA in healthy donors. Measured with immunoSEQ multiplex PCR; TCRdb has only the in-frame clones, and not every one. The sample carries roughly 110,000 clones, roughly four fifths recorded once. Sequenced material: PBMCs. The receptors here all came from a man in his fifties in good health and CMV-seronegative. CDR3s include the opening cysteine and the closing phenylalanine or tryptophan. Each record gives: J gene, clone size, V gene, D gene, CDR3 DNA, CDR3 protein. The D gene is left open where the match is weak. Size tells how often a clone was seen (once, few, many) or the class of an expanded clone, and some rows leave it out.

j_gene: TRBJ2-5; abundance: -; v_gene: TRBV7-2; d_gene: TRBD2; CDR3nt: TGTGCCAGCAGCCCACGGACTAGCGCGGAGACCCAGTACTTC; CDR3aa: CASSPRTSAETQYF
j_gene: TRBJ2-2; abundance: -; v_gene: TRBV7-2; d_gene: TRBD2; CDR3nt: TGTGCCAGCAGCCAAGGGACTAGCGGCGGGGAGCTGTTTTTT; CDR3aa: CASSQGTSGGELFF
j_gene: TRBJ1-1; abundance: -; v_gene: TRBV7-9; d_gene: -; CDR3nt: TGTGCCAGCAGCTTAACGGGGGAGAACACTGAAGCTTTCTTT; CDR3aa: CASSLTGENTEAFF
j_gene: TRBJ1-2; abundance: -; v_gene: TRBV5-1; d_gene: TRBD1; CDR3nt: TGCGCCAGCAGCTTGGGGACAGGCAGTGGCTATGGCTACACCTTC; CDR3aa: CASSLGTGSGYGYTF
j_gene: TRBJ2-5; abundance: -; v_gene: TRBV7-6; d_gene: TRBD2; CDR3nt: TGTGCCAGCAGCTTGGCCCCCCCTTCTAGCGGGGGCTCCTACCAAGAGACCCAGTACTTC; CDR3aa: CASSLAPPSSGGSYQETQYF
j_gene: TRBJ1-1; abundance: once; v_gene: TRBV4-2; d_gene: -; CDR3nt: TGTGCCACCTCAACTAACACTGAAGCTTTCTTT; CDR3aa: CATSTNTEAFF
j_gene: TRBJ2-5; abundance: -; v_gene: TRBV11-2; d_gene: TRBD2; CDR3nt: TGTGCCAGCAGCTCATACCCTAGACTAGCGGGGGGGAGGGAGACCCAGTACTTC; CDR3aa: CASSSYPRLAGGRETQYF
j_gene: TRBJ1-2; abundance: few; v_gene: TRBV10-2; d_gene: -; CDR3nt: TGCGCCAGCAGTGATCTCAGCTATGGCTACACCTTC; CDR3aa: CASSDLSYGYTF
j_gene: TRBJ2-1; abundance: once; v_gene: TRBV10-2; d_gene: TRBD2; CDR3nt: TGCGCCAGCAGTGACGGCGGGGGGGCATACAATGAGCAGTTCTTC; CDR3aa: CASSDGGGAYNEQFF
j_gene: TRBJ2-7; abundance: -; v_gene: TRBV10-3; d_gene: -; CDR3nt: TGTGCCATCAGTGAGTCCTTGTCCTACGGGCAGTACTTC; CDR3aa: CAISESLSYGQYF
j_gene: TRBJ1-2; abundance: once; v_gene: TRBV4-2; d_gene: -; CDR3nt: TGTGCCAGCAGCCTCGCCGGGGGGCCTGGTGGCTACACCTTC; CDR3aa: CASSLAGGPGGYTF
j_gene: TRBJ1-1; abundance: -; v_gene: TRBV5-1; d_gene: -; CDR3nt: TGCGCCAGCAGCTTGGGACAGAGTACTGAAGCTTTCTTT; CDR3aa: CASSLGQSTEAFF
j_gene: TRBJ1-3; abundance: -; v_gene: TRBV7-8; d_gene: -; CDR3nt: TGTGCCAGCAGCCCGGAAGCGGCCGGAAACACCATATATTTT; CDR3aa: CASSPEAAGNTIYF
j_gene: TRBJ2-3; abundance: -; v_gene: TRBV2; d_gene: TRBD2; CDR3nt: TGTGCCAGCAGAGCGGGGGTTAGCACAGATACGCAGTATTTT; CDR3aa: CASRAGVSTDTQYF
j_gene: TRBJ2-7; abundance: -; v_gene: TRBV7-8; d_gene: -; CDR3nt: TGTGCCAGCAGCTTACGTCGGGGTTCCTACGAGCAGTACTTC; CDR3aa: CASSLRRGSYEQYF
j_gene: TRBJ1-4; abundance: -; v_gene: TRBV30; d_gene: TRBD1; CDR3nt: TGTGCCTGGAGTCGACAGGGTCAAAATACTTTT; CDR3aa: CAWSRQGQNTF
j_gene: TRBJ1-1; abundance: -; v_gene: TRBV19; d_gene: -; CDR3nt: TGTGCCAGTAGAATGAGGACTGAAGCTTTCTTT; CDR3aa: CASRMRTEAFF
j_gene: TRBJ2-6; abundance: -; v_gene: TRBV3-2; d_gene: -; CDR3nt: TGTGCCAGCCTTTACGTCCTGACTTTC; CDR3aa: CASLYVLTF
j_gene: TRBJ1-6; abundance: -; v_gene: TRBV13; d_gene: -; CDR3nt: TGTGCCAGCAGCTATAGTGGGAGCTCCTATAATTCACCCCTCCACTTT; CDR3aa: CASSYSGSSYNSPLHF
j_gene: TRBJ1-5; abundance: -; v_gene: TRBV28; d_gene: -; CDR3nt: TGTGCCAGCAGGATTACTCTCAATCAGCCCCAGCATTTT; CDR3aa: CASRITLNQPQHF
j_gene: TRBJ2-1; abundance: -; v_gene: TRBV19; d_gene: TRBD2; CDR3nt: TGTGCCAGTAGTATAGATCGGGCTAGCGGGGGGCAGTTCTTC; CDR3aa: CASSIDRASGGQFF
j_gene: TRBJ1-1; abundance: -; v_gene: TRBV7-2; d_gene: TRBD1; CDR3nt: TGTGCCAGCAGCTTCATTGGGACAGGACATGACATGAACACTGAAGCTTTCTTT; CDR3aa: CASSFIGTGHDMNTEAFF
j_gene: TRBJ2-5; abundance: -; v_gene: TRBV7-6; d_gene: -; CDR3nt: TGTGCCAGCAGCTTACGGGGGACAGTACAAGAGACCCAGTACTTC; CDR3aa: CASSLRGTVQETQYF
j_gene: TRBJ1-1; abundance: -; v_gene: TRBV5-1; d_gene: -; CDR3nt: TGCGCCAGCAGCTTTACCGGGACACCTGAAGCTTTCTTT; CDR3aa: CASSFTGTPEAFF
j_gene: TRBJ2-7; abundance: -; v_gene: TRBV6-5; d_gene: TRBD1; CDR3nt: TGTGCCAGCAGAACTGGGACAGTCGGCGAGCAGTACTTC; CDR3aa: CASRTGTVGEQYF
j_gene: TRBJ1-1; abundance: -; v_gene: TRBV5-1; d_gene: TRBD1; CDR3nt: TGCGCCAGCAGACCACGACCGGGACAGCACACTGAAGCTTTCTTT; CDR3aa: CASRPRPGQHTEAFF
j_gene: TRBJ1-1; abundance: -; v_gene: TRBV25-1; d_gene: -; CDR3nt: TGTGCCAGCAGTGAAATGAAGCGTACTGAAGCTTTCTTT; CDR3aa: CASSEMKRTEAFF
j_gene: TRBJ1-1; abundance: once; v_gene: TRBV7-8; d_gene: TRBD1; CDR3nt: TGTGCCAGCAGCCCTCGGACAGGAAGGTGGGACACTGAAGCTTTCTTT; CDR3aa: CASSPRTGRWDTEAFF
j_gene: TRBJ2-5; abundance: -; v_gene: TRBV20-1; d_gene: -; CDR3nt: TGCAGTGCTAGACAGGGGACCCCCCAGTACTTC; CDR3aa: CSARQGTPQYF
j_gene: TRBJ2-2; abundance: few; v_gene: TRBV4-3; d_gene: TRBD2; CDR3nt: TGCGCCAGCCGATACATAGCGGGGGCACCCGGGGAGCTGTTTTTT; CDR3aa: CASRYIAGAPGELFF
j_gene: TRBJ2-7; abundance: -; v_gene: TRBV29-1; d_gene: TRBD1; CDR3nt: TGCAGCACGGGGGACAGGGGCCGTTCCTACGAGCAGTACTTC; CDR3aa: CSTGDRGRSYEQYF
j_gene: TRBJ1-2; abundance: -; v_gene: TRBV2; d_gene: -; CDR3nt: TGTGCCAGCAGTTCGACCAGAGACTTTTTTCTCTTC; CDR3aa: CASSSTRDFFLF
j_gene: TRBJ1-4; abundance: once; v_gene: TRBV7-9; d_gene: -; CDR3nt: TGTGCCAGCAGCTTAAGCCATGAAAAACTGTTTTTT; CDR3aa: CASSLSHEKLFF
j_gene: TRBJ1-5; abundance: -; v_gene: TRBV2; d_gene: -; CDR3nt: TGTGCCAGCAGGGGTCGAGGATGGGTATATAGCAATCAGCCCCAGCATTTT; CDR3aa: CASRGRGWVYSNQPQHF
j_gene: TRBJ2-7; abundance: few; v_gene: TRBV18; d_gene: -; CDR3nt: TGTGCCAGCTCACCCGAGGCAAGCTCCTACGAGCAGTACTTC; CDR3aa: CASSPEASSYEQYF
j_gene: TRBJ1-5; abundance: -; v_gene: TRBV6-1; d_gene: TRBD1; CDR3nt: TGTGCCAGCAGTGACCTGAGGGGACAGGAGCACGAGATAGGTGGGCCCCAGCATTTT; CDR3aa: CASSDLRGQEHEIGGPQHF
j_gene: TRBJ1-1; abundance: -; v_gene: TRBV14; d_gene: -; CDR3nt: TGTGCCAGCAGCCAAGATCCTACGATTTCAACAGCTTTCTTT; CDR3aa: CASSQDPTISTAFF